This entry features one TCR beta chain sequence. The antigen is undetermined. Both 60 Vbeta primers and 13 Jbeta primers went into the PCR. Profiling relied on immunoSEQ multiplex PCR, and the TCRdb table lists in-frame clones only, not all of them. The repertoire includes about 190,000 clones, 65% to 85% of them detected once, and 1.5% to 2% sits in the top ten. This record comes from a study of cytomegalovirus exposure and HLA in healthy donors. General study results and limits: TCR beta V segments were, for the most part, productive about 87% or about 30% of the time in an earlier analysis. Among the CMV-associated chains, three were confirmed in vitro as specific for CMV antigens.

From germline, CDR1 is SGHAT and CDR2 FQNNGV. The CDR3 loop spans 11 amino acids. V shed 7 bases and J shed 2 bases, with 5 bases lying between them. The gene calls are TRBV11-2 and TRBJ2-5, with D unclear. Specimen: PBMCs. The receptor was isolated from a man in his late teens or twenties in good health and CMV-seronegative. CDR3 DNA sequence: TGTGCCAGCAATAGTCAAGAGACCCAGTACTTC. It specifies CASNSQETQYF.